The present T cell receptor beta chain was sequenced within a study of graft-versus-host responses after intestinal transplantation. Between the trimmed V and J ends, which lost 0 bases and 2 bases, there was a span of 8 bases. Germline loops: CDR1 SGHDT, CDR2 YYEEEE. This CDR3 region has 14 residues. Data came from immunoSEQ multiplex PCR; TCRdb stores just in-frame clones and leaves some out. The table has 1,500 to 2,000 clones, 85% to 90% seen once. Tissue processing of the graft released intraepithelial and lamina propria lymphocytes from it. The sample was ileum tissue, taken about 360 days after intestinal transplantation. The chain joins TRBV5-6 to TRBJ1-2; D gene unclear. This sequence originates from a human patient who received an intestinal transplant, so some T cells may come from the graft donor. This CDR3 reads CASSLGWGNYGYTF. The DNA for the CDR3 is TGTGCCAGCAGCTTGGGATGGGGAAACTATGGCTACACCTTC.